The 12 T cell receptor beta chains below come from one sample, sequenced in a study of T-cell reconstitution after alpha-beta-depleted transplantation in children. This sample's TCRbeta library carried unique molecular identifier barcodes. Via MiXCR, TCRdb re-called the PCR reads, giving one row per CDR3 protein. In the table there are approximately 500,000 distinct CDR3 sequences, 10% to 13% of which are singletons. The material was PBMCs, obtained before TCRalphabeta/CD19-depleted stem cell transplant. The receptors shown here come from a child aged 2-15 years with inherited bone marrow failure, due to receive a stem cell transplant.

The chain combines TRBV7-9 with TRBJ2-2, with D unresolved. Germline CDR1 SEHNR, CDR2 FQNEAQ (reference sequence). CDR3 length: 17 residues. The V and J ends lost 1 base and 7 bases respectively, with 19 bases between them. The CDR3 nucleotides read TGTGCCAGCAGCTTAGTGATCGTCCCACTGGTAGGCGGGGAGCTGTTTTTT. Its translation: CASSLVIVPLVGGELFF.

This clonotype was seen repeatedly, ten times or more. J is TRBJ2-7 and V is TRBV5-1; 9 bases map to TRBD2. Germline values: CDR1 SGHRS, CDR2 YFSETQ. Trimming took 6 bases from V and 2 from J; bases not matched to a gene: 15. The length of the CDR3 is 17 residues. CDR3 bases: TGCGCCAGCACCACCGGGACTAGCCCTTACTTGGCCTACGAGCAGTACTTC. It codes for CASTTGTSPYLAYEQYF.

This clonotype was detected many times. The chain has TRBV10-2 and TRBJ2-3; D is undetermined. V lost 8 bases to trimming and J lost 2 bases, with 8 bases between them. The germline V gene encodes CDR1 WSHSY and CDR2 SAAADI. This CDR3 contains 12 residues. CDR3 sequence: CASQTDTDTQYF. The CDR3 DNA is TGCGCCAGCCAAACGGACACAGATACGCAGTATTTT.

This clonotype appeared many times. V and J are TRBV20-1 and TRBJ1-2; the D gene is possibly TRBD1 (5 bases). Germline lookup yields CDR1 DFQATT and CDR2 SNEGSKA (reference sequence). Deletions cut 6 bases from V and 4 bases from J, with 21 bases between. The length of the CDR3 is 15 residues. This chain's CDR3 is CSARKEGTVIYGYTF. CDR3 nucleotides: TGCAGTGCCAGGAAGGAGGGGACGGTAATCTATGGCTACACCTTC.

The sample holds many counts of this clonotype. This rearrangement joins TRBV20-1 to TRBJ2-3; 8 positions agree with TRBD1. Trimming cost V 4 bases and J 3 bases; bases outside gene matches: 3. Germline V gives CDR1 DFQATT, CDR2 SNEGSKA (reference sequence). CDR3 size: 13 residues. The CDR3 here is CSATQGATDTQYF. The CDR3, as DNA: TGCAGTGCTACGCAGGGGGCTACAGATACGCAGTATTTT.

This clonotype has just a few counts. The chain couples TRBV27 to TRBJ2-5; the D gene is possibly TRBD2 (5 bases). The CDR3 has 14 residues. The germline gives CDR1 MNHEY, CDR2 SMNVEV (reference sequence). V was pared by 4 bases and J by 4 bases, with 13 bases between. In nucleotides, the CDR3 is TGTGCCAGCAGTTACAGCGGAGTAGGAGAGACCCAGTACTTC. Translation gives CASSYSGVGETQYF.

This clonotype came up many times. The chain links TRBV21-1 to TRBJ2-7. TRBV21-1 is a pseudogene. The CDR3 consists of 12 residues. CDR3 DNA: TGTGCCAGCTGTCGGGGCTCCTACGAGCAGTACTTC. Its protein is CASCRGSYEQYF.

This clonotype was recorded at least ten times. This chain joins TRBV18 and TRBJ1-1; D is ambiguous. The CDR3 spans 12 residues. Germline loops: CDR1 KGHSH, CDR2 LQKENI. Trimming stripped 3 bases from V and 7 bases from J, with 9 bases between. The CDR3 sequence: CASSPGGLEAFF. In DNA form, the CDR3 reads TGTGCCAGCTCACCCGGAGGGCTTGAAGCTTTCTTT.

This clonotype showed up many times. This sequence joins TRBV12-3 or TRBV12-4 and TRBJ2-1, with 11 bases aligning to TRBD2. CDR3 length: 16 amino acids. The V gene end was trimmed by 6 bases and the J gene end by 2 bases; junction bases not matched to a gene: 6. The CDR3 spells CASRKFSGGAYNEQFF. The DNA for the CDR3 is TGTGCCAGCAGGAAATTTAGCGGGGGGGCCTACAATGAGCAGTTCTTC.

The table lists this clonotype with a few counts. In nucleotides, the CDR3 is TGTGCCAGCAGTTCGTCCTTCGAGGCGACTAATGAAAAACTGTTTTTT. Translation: CASSSSFEATNEKLFF. This chain joins TRBV28 and TRBJ1-4, with D unresolved. CDR1 is MDHEN and CDR2 is SYDVKM in the germline V gene. The CDR3 consists of 16 residues. With 4 bases removed from V and 2 bases from J, the gap between germline ends came to 14 bases. Full variable domain (outside the CDR3, taken from reference TRBV28 and TRBJ1-4): DVKVTQSSRYLVKRTGEKVFLECVQDMDHENMFWYRQDPGLGLRLIYFSYDVKMKEKGDIPEGYSVSREKKERFSLILESASTNQTSMYLCASSSSFEATNEKLFFGSGTQLSVL.

In its sample, this clonotype was seen many times. The chain couples TRBV12-3 or TRBV12-4 to TRBJ2-1; perhaps TRBD2 as D (5 bases). This CDR3 has 15 residues. Trimming stripped 5 bases from V and 3 bases from J, with 14 bases between. The CDR3 nucleotides read TGTGCCAGCAGTCGGACTGGTTTTGGCTACAATGAGCAGTTCTTC. Translation: CASSRTGFGYNEQFF.

This clonotype was picked up a small number of times. This rearrangement joins TRBV12-3 or TRBV12-4 to TRBJ1-2; D gene ambiguous. V lost 1 base and J lost 4, with 7 bases in between. The CDR3 spans 13 residues. The CDR3 spells CASSLEATYGYTF. In nucleotides, the CDR3 is TGTGCCAGCAGTTTAGAGGCAACCTATGGCTACACCTTC.